Sequencing of this TCR beta chain was carried out in a study of identical twins. This clonotype was counted between two and nine times. No antigen is known for it. V dropped 4 bases and J dropped 5; count of bases not matched to a gene: 6. Germline-derived CDR1 and CDR2 are MGHRA and YSYEKL. CDR3 length equals 14 residues. Study observations and caveats: Insertions ran lower in abundant cord blood beta clonotypes, though not in memory repertoires. Instead of following the same donors, the conclusions were based on cross-sectional statistical analysis.

TCRdb re-called the 5' RACE reads with MiXCR, one entry per CDR3 protein. The sample includes about 530,000 distinct CDR3 sequences, roughly 15% seen only once; the top ten take less than 0.5%. These data were also reused for a study on yellow fever vaccine responses in identical twins. This second report adds: In identical twins, vaccine T cell responses appeared partly shared and partly individual.

V usage is TRBV4-1 and J usage is TRBJ2-3; TRBD2 matches 7 bases. Sequencing was carried out using CD4+ T cells sorted from blood. The receptor's source is a young woman in good health. The CDR3 bases are TGCGCCAGCAGCCCGGGAGGTCCAGGAGATACGCAGTATTTT. Protein product: CASSPGGPGDTQYF.